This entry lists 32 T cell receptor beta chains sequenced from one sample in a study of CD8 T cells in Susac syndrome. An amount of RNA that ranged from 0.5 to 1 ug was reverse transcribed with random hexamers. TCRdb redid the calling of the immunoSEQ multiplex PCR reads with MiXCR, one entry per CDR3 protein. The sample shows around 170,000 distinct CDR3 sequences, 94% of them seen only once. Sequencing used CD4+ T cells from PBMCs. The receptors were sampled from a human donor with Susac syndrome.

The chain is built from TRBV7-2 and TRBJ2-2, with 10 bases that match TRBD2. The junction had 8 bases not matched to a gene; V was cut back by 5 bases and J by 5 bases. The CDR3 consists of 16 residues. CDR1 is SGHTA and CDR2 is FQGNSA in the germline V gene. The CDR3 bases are TGTGCCAGCAGCCCCTATAGCGGGGGGAATACCGGGGAGCTGTTTTTT. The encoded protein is CASSPYSGGNTGELFF.

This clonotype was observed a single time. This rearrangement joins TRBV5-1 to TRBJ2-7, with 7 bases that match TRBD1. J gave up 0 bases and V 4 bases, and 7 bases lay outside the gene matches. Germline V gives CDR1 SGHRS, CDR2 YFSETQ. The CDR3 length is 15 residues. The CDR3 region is CASSLGDSGSYEQYF. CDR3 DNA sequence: TGCGCCAGCAGCCTTGGGGACAGTGGCTCCTACGAGCAGTACTTC.

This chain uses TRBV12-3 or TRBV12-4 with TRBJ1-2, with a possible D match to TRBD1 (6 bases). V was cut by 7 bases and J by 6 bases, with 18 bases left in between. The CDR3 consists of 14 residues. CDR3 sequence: CASTRGGQKDGYTF. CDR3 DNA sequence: TGTGCCAGCACCCGGGGGGGGCAGAAGGATGGCTACACCTTC.

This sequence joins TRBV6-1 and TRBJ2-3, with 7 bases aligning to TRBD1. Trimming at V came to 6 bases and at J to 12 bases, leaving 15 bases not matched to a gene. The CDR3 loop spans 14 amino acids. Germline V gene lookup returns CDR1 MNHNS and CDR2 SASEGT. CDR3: CASRQILRDRLQYF. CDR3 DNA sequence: TGTGCCAGCAGGCAAATTCTCCGGGACAGACTTCAGTATTTT.

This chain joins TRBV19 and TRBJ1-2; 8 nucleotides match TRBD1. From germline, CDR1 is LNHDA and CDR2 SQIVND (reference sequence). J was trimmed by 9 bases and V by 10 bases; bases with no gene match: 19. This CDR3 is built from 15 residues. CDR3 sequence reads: CAISTYATGARSYTF. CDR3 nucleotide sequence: TGTGCCATATCCACCTACGCGACAGGGGCAAGGAGCTACACCTTC. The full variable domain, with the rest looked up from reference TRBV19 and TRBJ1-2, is DGGITQSPKYLFRKEGQNVTLSCEQNLNHDAMYWYRQDPGQGLRLIYYSQIVNDFQKGDIAEGYSVSREKKESFPLTVTSAQKNPTAFYLCAISTYATGARSYTFGSGTRLTVV.

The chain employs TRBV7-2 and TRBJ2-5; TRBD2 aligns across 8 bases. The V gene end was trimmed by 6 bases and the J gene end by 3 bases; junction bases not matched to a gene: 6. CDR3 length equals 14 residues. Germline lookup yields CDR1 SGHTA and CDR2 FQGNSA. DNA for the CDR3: TGTGCCAGCAGTTTGACTAGCGACAAAGAGACCCAGTACTTC. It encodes CASSLTSDKETQYF.

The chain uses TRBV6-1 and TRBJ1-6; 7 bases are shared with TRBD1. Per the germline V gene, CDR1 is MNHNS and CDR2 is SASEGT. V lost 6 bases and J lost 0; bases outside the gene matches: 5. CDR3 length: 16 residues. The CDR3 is CASSPRTGSYNSPLHF. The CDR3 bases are TGTGCCAGCAGCCCTCGGACAGGCTCCTATAATTCACCCCTCCACTTT.

The CDR3 sequence is CASKVSGEREDGYTF. The CDR3 DNA reads as TGCGCCAGCAAGGTCAGCGGGGAGAGGGAGGATGGCTACACCTTC. This chain uses TRBV5-1 with TRBJ1-2; D gene unclear. Trimming removed 6 bases at V and 6 bases at J, with 21 bases between. The CDR3 runs 15 residues. The germline V gene has CDR1 SGHRS and CDR2 YFSETQ.

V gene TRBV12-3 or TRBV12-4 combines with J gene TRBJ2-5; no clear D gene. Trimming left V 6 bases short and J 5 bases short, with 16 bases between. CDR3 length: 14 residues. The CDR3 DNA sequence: TGTGCCAGCAGCCGAAGCCGAGTAGGCGAGACCCAGTACTTC. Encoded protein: CASSRSRVGETQYF.

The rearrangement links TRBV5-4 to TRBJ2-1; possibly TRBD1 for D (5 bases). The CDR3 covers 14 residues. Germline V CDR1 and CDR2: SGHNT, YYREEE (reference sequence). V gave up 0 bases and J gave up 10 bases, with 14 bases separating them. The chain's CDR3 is CASSLEQATREQFF. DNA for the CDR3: TGTGCCAGCAGCTTGGAACAGGCTACAAGGGAGCAGTTCTTC.

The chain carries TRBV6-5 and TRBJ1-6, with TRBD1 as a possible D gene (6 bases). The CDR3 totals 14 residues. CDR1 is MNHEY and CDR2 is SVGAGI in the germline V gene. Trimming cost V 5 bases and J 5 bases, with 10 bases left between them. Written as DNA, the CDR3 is TGTGCCAGCAGTAGGGACACCAATAATTCACCCCTCCACTTT. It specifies CASSRDTNNSPLHF.

The CDR3 DNA is TGTGCCAGTAGATCGTACGGCCCGGGACAGCTTGAAAAACTGTTTTTT. Translated: CASRSYGPGQLEKLFF. V is TRBV19 and J is TRBJ1-4; 7 bases agree with TRBD1. Germline V CDR1 and CDR2: LNHDA, SQIVND (reference sequence). V gave up 6 bases and J gave up 7 bases; unmatched junction bases: 14. The CDR3 is made up of 16 amino acids.

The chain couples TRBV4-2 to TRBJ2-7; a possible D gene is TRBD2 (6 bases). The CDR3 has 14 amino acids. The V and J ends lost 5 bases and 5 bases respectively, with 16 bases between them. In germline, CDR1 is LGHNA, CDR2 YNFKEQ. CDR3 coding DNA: TGTGCCAGCAGCGGGTCTAGCGAGACCCACGAGCAGTACTTC. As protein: CASSGSSETHEQYF.

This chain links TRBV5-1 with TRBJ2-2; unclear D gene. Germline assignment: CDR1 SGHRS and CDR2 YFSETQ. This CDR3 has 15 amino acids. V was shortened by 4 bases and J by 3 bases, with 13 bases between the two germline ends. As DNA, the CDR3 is TGCGCCAGCAGCAGGGCCCGCCAGGACACCGGGGAGCTGTTTTTT. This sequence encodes CASSRARQDTGELFF.

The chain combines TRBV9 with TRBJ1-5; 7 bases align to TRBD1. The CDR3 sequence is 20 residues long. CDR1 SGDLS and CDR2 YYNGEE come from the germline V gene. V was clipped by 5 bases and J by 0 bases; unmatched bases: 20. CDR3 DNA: TGTGCCAGCAGGGTGGCACTAACAGGGGCGCACCTACCTAGCAATCAGCCCCAGCATTTT. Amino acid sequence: CASRVALTGAHLPSNQPQHF.

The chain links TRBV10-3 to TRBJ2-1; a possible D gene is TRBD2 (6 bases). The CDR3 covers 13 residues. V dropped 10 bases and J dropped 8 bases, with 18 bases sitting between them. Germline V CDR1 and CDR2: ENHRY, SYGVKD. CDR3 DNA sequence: TGTGCCAGCAGCCGGGGACTGGCCTATGAGCAGTTCTTC. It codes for CASSRGLAYEQFF.

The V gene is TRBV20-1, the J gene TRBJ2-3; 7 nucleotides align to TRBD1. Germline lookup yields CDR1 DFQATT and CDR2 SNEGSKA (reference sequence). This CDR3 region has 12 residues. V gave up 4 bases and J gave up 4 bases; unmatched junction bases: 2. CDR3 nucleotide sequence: TGCAGTGCTAAGGGGACAGCAGATACGCAGTATTTT. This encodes CSAKGTADTQYF.

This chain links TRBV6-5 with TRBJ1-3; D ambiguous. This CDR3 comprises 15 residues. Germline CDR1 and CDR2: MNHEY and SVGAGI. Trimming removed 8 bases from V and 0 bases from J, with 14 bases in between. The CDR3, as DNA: TGTGCCAGCGGAGCACGGAGACCCTCTGGAAACACCATATATTTT. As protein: CASGARRPSGNTIYF.

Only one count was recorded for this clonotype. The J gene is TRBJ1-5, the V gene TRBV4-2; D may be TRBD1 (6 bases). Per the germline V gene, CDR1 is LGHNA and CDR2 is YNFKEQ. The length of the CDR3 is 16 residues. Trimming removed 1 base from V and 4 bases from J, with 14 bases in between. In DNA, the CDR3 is TGTGCCAGCAGCCAAGTCTCACAGGGTAGGAATCAGCCCCAGCATTTT. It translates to CASSQVSQGRNQPQHF.

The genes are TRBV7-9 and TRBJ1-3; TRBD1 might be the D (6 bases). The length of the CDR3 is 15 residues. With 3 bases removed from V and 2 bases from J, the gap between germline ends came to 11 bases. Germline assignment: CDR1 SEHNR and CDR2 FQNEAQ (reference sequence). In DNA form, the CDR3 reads TGTGCCAGCAGCTTCGGGACAACAACTGGAAACACCATATATTTT. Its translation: CASSFGTTTGNTIYF.

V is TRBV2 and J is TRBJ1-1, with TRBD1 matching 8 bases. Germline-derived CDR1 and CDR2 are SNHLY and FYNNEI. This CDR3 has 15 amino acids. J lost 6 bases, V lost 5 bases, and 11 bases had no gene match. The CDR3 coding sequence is TGTGCCAGCAGTTTTAATGACAGGGGAGGGGCTGAAGCTTTCTTT. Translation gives CASSFNDRGGAEAFF.

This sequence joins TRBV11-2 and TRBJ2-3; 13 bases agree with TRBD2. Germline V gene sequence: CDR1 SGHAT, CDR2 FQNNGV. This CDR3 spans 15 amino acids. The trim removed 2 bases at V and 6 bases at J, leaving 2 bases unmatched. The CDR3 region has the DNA TGTGCCAGCAGCTTATCACTAGCGGGGGGGGATACGCAGTATTTT. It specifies CASSLSLAGGDTQYF. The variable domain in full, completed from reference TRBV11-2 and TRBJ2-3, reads EAGVAQSPRYKIIEKRQSVAFWCNPISGHATLYWYQQILGQGPKLLIQFQNNGVVDDSQLPKDRFSAERLKGVDSTLKIQPAKLEDSAVYLCASSLSLAGGDTQYFGPGTRLTVL.

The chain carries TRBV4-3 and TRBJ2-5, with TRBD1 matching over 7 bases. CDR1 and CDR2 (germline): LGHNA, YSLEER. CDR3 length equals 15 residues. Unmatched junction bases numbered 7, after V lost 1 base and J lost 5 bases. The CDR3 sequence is CASSQGAGGIETQYF. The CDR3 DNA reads TGCGCCAGCAGCCAAGGGGCAGGGGGTATCGAGACCCAGTACTTC.

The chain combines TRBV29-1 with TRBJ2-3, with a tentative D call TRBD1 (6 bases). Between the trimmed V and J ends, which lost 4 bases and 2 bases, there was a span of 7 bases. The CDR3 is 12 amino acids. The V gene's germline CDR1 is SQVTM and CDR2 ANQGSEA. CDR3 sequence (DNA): TGCAGCGTTGGACAGGACACAGATACGCAGTATTTT. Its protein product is CSVGQDTDTQYF.

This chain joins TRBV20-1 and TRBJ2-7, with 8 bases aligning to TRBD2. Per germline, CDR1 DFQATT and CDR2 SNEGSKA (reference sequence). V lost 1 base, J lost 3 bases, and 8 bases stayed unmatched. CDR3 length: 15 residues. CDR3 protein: CSARAPIGGGYEQYF. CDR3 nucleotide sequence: TGCAGTGCTAGAGCCCCAATCGGGGGGGGCTACGAGCAGTACTTC.

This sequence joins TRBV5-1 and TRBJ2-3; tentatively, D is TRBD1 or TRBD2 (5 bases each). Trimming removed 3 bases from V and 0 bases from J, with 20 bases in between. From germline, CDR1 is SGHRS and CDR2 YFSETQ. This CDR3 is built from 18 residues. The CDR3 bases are TGCGCCAGCAGCTCTTTAGCCGGGACGCCAACCAGCACAGATACGCAGTATTTT. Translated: CASSSLAGTPTSTDTQYF.

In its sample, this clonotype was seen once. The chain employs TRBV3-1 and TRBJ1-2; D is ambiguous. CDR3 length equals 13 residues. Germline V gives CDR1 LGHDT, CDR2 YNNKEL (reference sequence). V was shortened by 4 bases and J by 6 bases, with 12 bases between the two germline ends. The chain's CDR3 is CASSPPGVNGYTF. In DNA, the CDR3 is TGTGCCAGCAGCCCTCCTGGGGTTAATGGCTACACCTTC.

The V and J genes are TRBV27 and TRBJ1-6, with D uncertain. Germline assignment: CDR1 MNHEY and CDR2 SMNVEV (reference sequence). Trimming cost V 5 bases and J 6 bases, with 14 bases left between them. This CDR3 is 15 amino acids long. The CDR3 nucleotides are TGTGCCAGCAGTCGGGGTGTCGTCCGTAATTCACCCCTCCACTTT. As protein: CASSRGVVRNSPLHF.

DNA of the CDR3: TGTGCCAGCAGCCCCCACGGACAGGGGCGGAACACTGAAGCTTTCTTT. This sequence encodes CASSPHGQGRNTEAFF. This sequence joins TRBV11-2 and TRBJ1-1; TRBD1 matches at 9 bases. The CDR3 is 16 amino acids. V shed 5 bases and J 1 base; nucleotides not matched to a gene: 8. Germline assignment: CDR1 SGHAT and CDR2 FQNNGV.

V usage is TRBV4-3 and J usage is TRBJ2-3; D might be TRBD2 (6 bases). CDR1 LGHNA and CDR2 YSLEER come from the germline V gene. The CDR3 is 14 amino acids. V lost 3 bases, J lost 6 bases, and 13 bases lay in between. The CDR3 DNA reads TGCGCCAGCAGCCACCTGACTAGAGGCGATACGCAGTATTTT. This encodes CASSHLTRGDTQYF.

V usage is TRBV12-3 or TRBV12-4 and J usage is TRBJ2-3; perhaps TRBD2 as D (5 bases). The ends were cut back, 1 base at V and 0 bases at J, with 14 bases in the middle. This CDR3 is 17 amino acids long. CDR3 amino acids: CASSLGSSEYSTDTQYF. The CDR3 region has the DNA TGTGCCAGCAGTTTAGGCAGTAGCGAGTACAGCACAGATACGCAGTATTTT.

The CDR3 DNA reads as TGCAGCGTTGGAAGGGAGGGGCAGCCCTCGGGCGAGCAGTACTTC. The encoded protein is CSVGREGQPSGEQYF. V gene TRBV29-1 combines with J gene TRBJ2-7, with 7 nucleotides matching TRBD2. With V trimmed by 4 bases and J by 6 bases, 15 bases remained unmatched. The CDR3 loop spans 15 amino acids. Germline-derived CDR1 and CDR2 are SQVTM and ANQGSEA.